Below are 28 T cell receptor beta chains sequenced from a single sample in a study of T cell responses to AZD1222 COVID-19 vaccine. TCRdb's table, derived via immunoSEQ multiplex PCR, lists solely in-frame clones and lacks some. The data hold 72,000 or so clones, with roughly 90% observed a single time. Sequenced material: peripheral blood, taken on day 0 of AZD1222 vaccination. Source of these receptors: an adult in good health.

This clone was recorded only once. In DNA, the CDR3 is TGTGCCAGTAGTTCCCGAGGGGGCGGGCGGGTAAATGAGCAGTTCTTC. It encodes CASSSRGGGRVNEQFF. The chain combines TRBV19 with TRBJ2-1, with 7 bases lining up with TRBD1. Per the germline V gene, CDR1 is LNHDA and CDR2 is SQIVND (reference sequence). The CDR3 is made up of 16 amino acids. V shed 5 bases and J 7 bases; nucleotides not matched to a gene: 14.

CDR3 sequence (DNA): TGTGCCTGGAACGGGCGGAACACTGAAGCTTTCTTT. Amino acids: CAWNGRNTEAFF. This chain connects TRBV30 to TRBJ1-1, with unresolved D. The CDR3 is 12 amino acids. Trimming pared 4 bases from V and 1 base from J, leaving 7 bases between. Germline CDR1 reads GTSNPN; CDR2 reads SVGIG (reference sequence).

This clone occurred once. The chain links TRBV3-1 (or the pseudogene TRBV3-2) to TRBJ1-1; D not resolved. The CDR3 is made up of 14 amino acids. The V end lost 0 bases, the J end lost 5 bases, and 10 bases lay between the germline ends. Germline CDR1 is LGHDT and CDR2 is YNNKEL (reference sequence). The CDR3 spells CASSQEDRKTEAFF. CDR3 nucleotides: TGTGCCAGCAGCCAAGAAGACCGCAAGACTGAAGCTTTCTTT.

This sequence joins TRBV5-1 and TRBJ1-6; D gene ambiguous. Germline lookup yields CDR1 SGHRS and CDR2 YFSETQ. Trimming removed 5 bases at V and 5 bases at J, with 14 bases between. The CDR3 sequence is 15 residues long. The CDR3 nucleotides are TGCGCCAGCAGTCTGGAGCAGGTTAATAATTCACCCCTCCACTTT. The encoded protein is CASSLEQVNNSPLHF.

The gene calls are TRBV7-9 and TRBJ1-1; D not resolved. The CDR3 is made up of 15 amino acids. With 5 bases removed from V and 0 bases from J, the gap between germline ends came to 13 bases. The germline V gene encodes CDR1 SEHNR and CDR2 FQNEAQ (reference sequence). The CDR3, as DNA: TGTGCCAGCAGCCCTCAAGACGGATTGAACACTGAAGCTTTCTTT. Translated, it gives CASSPQDGLNTEAFF.

CDR3: CASSYRVGYEQYF. The CDR3 DNA is TGTGCCAGCAGCTACAGGGTTGGATACGAGCAGTACTTC. The rearrangement links TRBV7-2 to TRBJ2-7; D may be TRBD1 (6 bases). The CDR3 totals 13 residues. The V gene's germline CDR1 is SGHTA and CDR2 FQGNSA. V lost 4 bases and J lost 4, with 11 bases in between.

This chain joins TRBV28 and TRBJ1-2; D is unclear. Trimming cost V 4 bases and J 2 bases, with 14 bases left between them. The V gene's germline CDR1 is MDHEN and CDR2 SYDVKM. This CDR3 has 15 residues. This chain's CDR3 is CASSSYAGVNYGYTF. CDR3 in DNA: TGTGCCAGCAGTTCCTACGCCGGGGTAAACTATGGCTACACCTTC.

CDR3 sequence (DNA): TGTGCCACCAGCAGAGAAGGGCAGACTAACACCGGGGAGCTGTTTTTT. Its protein product is CATSREGQTNTGELFF. The chain is built from TRBV15 and TRBJ2-2; unclear D gene. This CDR3 contains 16 residues. V gave up 0 bases and J gave up 2 bases, with 10 bases separating them. Germline V gene sequence: CDR1 LNHNV, CDR2 YYDKDF (reference sequence).

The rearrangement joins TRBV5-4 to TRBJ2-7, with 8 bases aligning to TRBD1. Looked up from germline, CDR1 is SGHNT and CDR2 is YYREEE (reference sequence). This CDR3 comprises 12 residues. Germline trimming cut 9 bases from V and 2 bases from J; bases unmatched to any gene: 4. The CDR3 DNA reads TGTGCCACCGGACAGGGTCCCTACGAGCAGTACTTC. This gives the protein CATGQGPYEQYF.

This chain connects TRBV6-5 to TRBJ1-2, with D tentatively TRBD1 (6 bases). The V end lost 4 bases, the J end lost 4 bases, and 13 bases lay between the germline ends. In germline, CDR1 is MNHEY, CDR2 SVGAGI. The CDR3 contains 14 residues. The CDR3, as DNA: TGTGCCAGCAGTTCGACAGGAGGCATCTATGGCTACACCTTC. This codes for CASSSTGGIYGYTF.

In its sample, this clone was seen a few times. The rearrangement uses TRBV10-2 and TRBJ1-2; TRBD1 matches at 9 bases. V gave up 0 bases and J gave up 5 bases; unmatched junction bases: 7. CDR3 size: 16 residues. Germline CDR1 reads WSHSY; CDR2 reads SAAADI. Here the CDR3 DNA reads TGCGCCAGCAGTGAGTCACGGACAGGGGCGAGGTATGGCTACACCTTC. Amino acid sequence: CASSESRTGARYGYTF.

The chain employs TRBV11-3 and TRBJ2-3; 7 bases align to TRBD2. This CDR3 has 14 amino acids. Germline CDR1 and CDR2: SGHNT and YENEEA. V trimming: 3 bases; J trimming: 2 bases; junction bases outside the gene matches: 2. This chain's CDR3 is CASSFSGLTDTQYF. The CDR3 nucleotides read TGTGCCAGCAGCTTTAGCGGGCTCACAGATACGCAGTATTTT.

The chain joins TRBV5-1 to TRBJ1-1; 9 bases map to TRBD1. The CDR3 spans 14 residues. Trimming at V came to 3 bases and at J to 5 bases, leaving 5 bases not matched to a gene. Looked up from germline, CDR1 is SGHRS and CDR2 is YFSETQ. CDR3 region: CASSSDRGQTEAFF. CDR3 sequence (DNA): TGCGCCAGCAGCTCGGACAGGGGCCAAACTGAAGCTTTCTTT. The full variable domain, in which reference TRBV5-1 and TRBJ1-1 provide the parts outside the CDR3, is KAGVTQTPRYLIKTRGQQVTLSCSPISGHRSVSWYQQTPGQGLQFLFEYFSETQRNKGNFPGRFSGRQFSNSRSEMNVSTLELGDSALYLCASSSDRGQTEAFFGQGTRLTVV.

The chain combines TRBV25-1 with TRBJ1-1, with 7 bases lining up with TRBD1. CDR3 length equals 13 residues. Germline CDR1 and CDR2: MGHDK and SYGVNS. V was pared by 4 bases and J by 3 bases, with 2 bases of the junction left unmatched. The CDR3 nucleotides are TGTGCCAGCAGTGTACAGGGGTACACTGAAGCTTTCTTT. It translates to CASSVQGYTEAFF.

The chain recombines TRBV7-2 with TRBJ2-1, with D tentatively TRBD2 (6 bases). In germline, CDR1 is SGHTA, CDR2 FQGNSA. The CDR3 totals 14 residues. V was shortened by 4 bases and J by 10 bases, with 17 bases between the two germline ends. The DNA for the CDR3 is TGTGCCAGCAGCTCACAAGACGGGGGAGGAGAGCAGTTCTTC. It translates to CASSSQDGGGEQFF.

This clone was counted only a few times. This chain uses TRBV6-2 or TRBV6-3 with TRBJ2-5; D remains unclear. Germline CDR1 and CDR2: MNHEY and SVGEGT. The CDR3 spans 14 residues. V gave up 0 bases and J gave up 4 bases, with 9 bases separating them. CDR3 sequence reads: CASSYSTAVETQYF. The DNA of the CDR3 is TGTGCCAGCAGTTACTCGACTGCCGTAGAGACCCAGTACTTC.

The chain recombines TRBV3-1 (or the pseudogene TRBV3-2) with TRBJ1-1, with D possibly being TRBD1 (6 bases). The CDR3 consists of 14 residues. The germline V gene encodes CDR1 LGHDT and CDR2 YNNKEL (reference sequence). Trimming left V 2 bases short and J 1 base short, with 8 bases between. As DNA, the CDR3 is TGTGCCAGCAGCCAAAAGGGGGGGAACACTGAAGCTTTCTTT. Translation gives CASSQKGGNTEAFF.

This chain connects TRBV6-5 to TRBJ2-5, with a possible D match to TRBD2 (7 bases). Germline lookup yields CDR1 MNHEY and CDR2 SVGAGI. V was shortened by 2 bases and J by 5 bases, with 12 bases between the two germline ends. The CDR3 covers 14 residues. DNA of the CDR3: TGTGCCAGCAGTTACGGGGGGGCCAGTGAGACCCAGTACTTC. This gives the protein CASSYGGASETQYF.

CDR3 sequence (DNA): TGTGCCAGCAGCTTATCGGGGAGCAATCAGCCCCAGCATTTT. Translating gives CASSLSGSNQPQHF. This chain uses TRBV11-3 with TRBJ1-5, with D uncertain. The CDR3 contains 14 residues. V was cut by 2 bases and J by 1 base, with 6 bases left in between. Germline CDR1 SGHNT, CDR2 YENEEA.

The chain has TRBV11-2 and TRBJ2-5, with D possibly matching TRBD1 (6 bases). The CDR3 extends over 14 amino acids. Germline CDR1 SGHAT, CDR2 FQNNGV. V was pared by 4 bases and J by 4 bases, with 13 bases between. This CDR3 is CASSSRTGSETQYF. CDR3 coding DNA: TGTGCCAGCAGCTCTAGAACAGGGTCAGAGACCCAGTACTTC.

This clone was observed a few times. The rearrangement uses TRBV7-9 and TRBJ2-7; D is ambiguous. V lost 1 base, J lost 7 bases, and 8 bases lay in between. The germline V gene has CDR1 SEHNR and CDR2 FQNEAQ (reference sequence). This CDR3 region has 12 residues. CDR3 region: CASSLVSWEQYF. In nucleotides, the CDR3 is TGTGCCAGCAGCTTAGTTTCGTGGGAGCAGTACTTC.

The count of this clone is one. CDR3 sequence: CASRSGRLGDEQFF. CDR3 nucleotide sequence: TGTGCCAGCAGATCGGGACGACTAGGGGATGAGCAGTTCTTC. This chain links TRBV27 with TRBJ2-1; D is perhaps TRBD2 (6 bases). In germline, CDR1 is MNHEY, CDR2 SMNVEV (reference sequence). The CDR3 extends over 14 amino acids. Deletions cut 6 bases from V and 8 bases from J, with 17 bases between.

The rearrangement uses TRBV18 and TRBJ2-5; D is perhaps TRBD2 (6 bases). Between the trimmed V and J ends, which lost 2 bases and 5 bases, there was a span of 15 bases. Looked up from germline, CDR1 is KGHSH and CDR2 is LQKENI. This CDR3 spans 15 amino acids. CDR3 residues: CASSPRLASGETQYF. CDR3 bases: TGTGCCAGCTCACCAAGGCTCGCCAGCGGGGAGACCCAGTACTTC.

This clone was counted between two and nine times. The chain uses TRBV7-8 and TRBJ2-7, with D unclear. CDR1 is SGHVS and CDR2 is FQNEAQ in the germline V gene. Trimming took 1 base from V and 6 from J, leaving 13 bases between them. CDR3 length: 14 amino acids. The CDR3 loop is CASSLDSEFGEQYF. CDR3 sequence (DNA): TGTGCCAGCAGCTTAGATTCCGAGTTTGGCGAGCAGTACTTC.

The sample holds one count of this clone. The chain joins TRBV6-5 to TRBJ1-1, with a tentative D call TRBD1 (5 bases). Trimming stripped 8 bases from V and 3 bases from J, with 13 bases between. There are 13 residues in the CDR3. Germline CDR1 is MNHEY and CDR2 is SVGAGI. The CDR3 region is CASSVGGYTEAFF. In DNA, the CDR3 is TGTGCCAGCTCGGTTGGGGGATACACTGAAGCTTTCTTT.

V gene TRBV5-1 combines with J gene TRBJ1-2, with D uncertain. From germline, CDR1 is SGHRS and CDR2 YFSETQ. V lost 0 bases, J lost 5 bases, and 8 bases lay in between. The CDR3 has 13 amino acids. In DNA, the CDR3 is TGCGCCAGCAGCTTGGGATATTCTTATGGCTACACCTTC. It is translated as CASSLGYSYGYTF.

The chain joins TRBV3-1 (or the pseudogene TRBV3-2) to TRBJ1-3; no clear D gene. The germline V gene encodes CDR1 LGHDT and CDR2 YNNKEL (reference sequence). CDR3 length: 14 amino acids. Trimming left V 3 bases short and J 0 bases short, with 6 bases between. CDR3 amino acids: CASSQTDSGNTIYF. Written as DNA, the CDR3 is TGTGCCAGCAGCCAGACGGACTCTGGAAACACCATATATTTT.

The DNA of the CDR3 is TGTGCCAGCAGCGGAGGGACTAGCGGGTGGGGGGCGCAGTATTTT. The encoded protein is CASSGGTSGWGAQYF. This chain connects TRBV7-8 to TRBJ2-3; 12 bases match TRBD2. CDR3 length: 15 amino acids. V lost 5 bases to trimming and J lost 10 bases; unmatched junction nucleotides: 10. The germline V gene encodes CDR1 SGHVS and CDR2 FQNEAQ.